This T cell receptor (beta chain) was captured by sequencing in a study of T cells in localized non-small cell lung cancer. Study results and caveats: Elevated blood T cell density was associated with longer overall survival. In uninvolved adjacent lung, T cell clonality reached its highest value, exceeding tumor.

The method was immunoSEQ multiplex PCR; TCRdb's version includes in-frame clones alone and lacks a portion of them. The table records tens of thousands of clones, about 80% of them present only once. A note on this clone: Antigen unknown.

CDR1 is SGHRS and CDR2 is YFSETQ in the germline V gene. Losses at the gene ends were 2 bases for V and 3 bases for J; bases not matched to a gene: 5. This CDR3 region has 15 residues. This receptor was identified in a man between 40 and 70 years old with stage II lung adenocarcinoma. This sequence joins TRBV5-1 and TRBJ2-3; 8 nucleotides agree with TRBD1. The sample consisted of PBMCs, taken before any cancer treatment. The CDR3 reads CASSFAGGATDTQYF. Here the CDR3 DNA reads TGCGCCAGCAGCTTTGCAGGGGGCGCGACAGATACGCAGTATTTT.